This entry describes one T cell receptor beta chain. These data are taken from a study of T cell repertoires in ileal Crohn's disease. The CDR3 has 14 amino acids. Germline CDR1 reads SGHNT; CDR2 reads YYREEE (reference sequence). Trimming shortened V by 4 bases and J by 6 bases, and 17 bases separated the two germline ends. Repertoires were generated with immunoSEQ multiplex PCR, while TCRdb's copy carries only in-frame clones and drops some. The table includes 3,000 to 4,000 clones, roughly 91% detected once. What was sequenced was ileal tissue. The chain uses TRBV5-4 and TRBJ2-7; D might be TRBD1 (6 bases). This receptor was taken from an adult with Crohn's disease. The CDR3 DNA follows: TGTGCCAGCAGCGGGGGCACGGCCCAAGGCGAGCAGTACTTC. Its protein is CASSGGTAQGEQYF.